What follows are 27 T cell receptor beta chains derived from one specimen sequenced in a study of blood T cell repertoires in COVID-19. The protocol was immunoSEQ multiplex PCR, while the TCRdb copy is restricted to in-frame clones and leaves out a portion. The table has about 240,000 clones, roughly 86% seen once. The specimen was peripheral blood. These receptors originate from a man older than 75 with acute or convalescent COVID-19.

This chain joins TRBV19 and TRBJ2-2; D is undetermined. V was clipped by 7 bases and J by 0 bases, with 9 bases between them. Germline lookup yields CDR1 LNHDA and CDR2 SQIVND (reference sequence). The CDR3 extends over 14 amino acids. The CDR3 here is CASTKLANTGELFF. DNA for the CDR3: TGTGCCAGTACGAAACTCGCGAACACCGGGGAGCTGTTTTTT.

The CDR3: CASSFHRGAGNEQYF. CDR3 sequence (DNA): TGTGCCAGCAGTTTTCATCGAGGTGCGGGGAACGAGCAGTACTTC. This chain joins TRBV28 and TRBJ2-7; possibly TRBD2 for D (6 bases). V gave up 3 bases and J gave up 5 bases, with 17 bases separating them. From germline, CDR1 is MDHEN and CDR2 SYDVKM. The CDR3 covers 15 residues.

This clone was seen just once. The chain is built from TRBV5-1 and TRBJ2-7, with 10 positions matching TRBD1. Trimming at V came to 0 bases and at J to 1 base, leaving 13 bases not matched to a gene. This CDR3 comprises 19 residues. Germline loops: CDR1 SGHRS, CDR2 YFSETQ. The CDR3 protein is CASSLEPRSGTGVSYEQYF. The CDR3 nucleotides read TGCGCCAGCAGCTTGGAGCCCCGTTCAGGGACAGGGGTTTCCTACGAGCAGTACTTC.

The rearrangement joins TRBV6-5 to TRBJ1-2; a weak D match, TRBD1 (5 bases). The CDR3 extends over 13 amino acids. Germline CDR1 and CDR2: MNHEY and SVGAGI. Between the trimmed V and J ends, which lost 6 bases and 8 bases, there was a span of 16 bases. CDR3 amino acids: CASSDGGSGGYTF. CDR3 bases: TGTGCCAGCAGCGACGGGGGATCTGGAGGCTACACCTTC.

Note on this clone: Other DNA sequences from this sample encode an identical CDR3 as well. CDR3 loop: CASSVGGTYGYTF. The CDR3 nucleotides are TGTGCCAGCAGCGTAGGGGGCACCTATGGCTACACCTTC. The chain uses TRBV9 and TRBJ1-2, with D perhaps matching TRBD1 (5 bases). Germline values: CDR1 SGDLS, CDR2 YYNGEE. There are 13 residues in the CDR3. The germline V and J ends were trimmed by 0 bases and 4 bases, with 7 bases remaining between them.

The V and J genes are TRBV5-6 and TRBJ1-6; TRBD1 agrees at 7 bases. CDR1 and CDR2 (germline): SGHDT, YYEEEE. V was pared by 4 bases and J by 6 bases, with 7 bases of the junction left unmatched. The CDR3 spans 15 residues. The CDR3 region has the DNA TGTGCCAGCAGCCCAGGGGGTGACAGTAATTCACCCCTCCACTTT. Translation gives CASSPGGDSNSPLHF.

The V gene is TRBV6-2 or TRBV6-3, the J gene TRBJ2-7; TRBD2 might be the D (6 bases). The V end lost 0 bases, the J end lost 4 bases, and 16 bases lay between the germline ends. The CDR3 has 16 residues. Germline V lookup: CDR1 MNHEY, CDR2 SVGEGT. CDR3 sequence reads: CASSYSWGDGFYEQYF. CDR3 in DNA: TGTGCCAGCAGTTACTCTTGGGGGGACGGATTTTACGAGCAGTACTTC.

The chain carries TRBV5-6 and TRBJ1-1; D gene uncertain. The CDR3 spans 16 residues. Germline loops: CDR1 SGHDT, CDR2 YYEEEE. Trimming took 0 bases from V and 0 from J, leaving 12 bases between them. This chain's CDR3 is CASSLERGVMNTEAFF. In DNA form, the CDR3 reads TGTGCCAGCAGCTTGGAACGGGGAGTCATGAACACTGAAGCTTTCTTT.

The chain is built from TRBV7-9 and TRBJ2-1; weak D call: TRBD1 (6 bases). Per the germline V gene, CDR1 is SEHNR and CDR2 is FQNEAQ (reference sequence). This CDR3 spans 14 amino acids. V lost 2 bases and J 2 bases, leaving 7 bases between the germline ends. The CDR3 DNA reads TGTGCCAGCAGCTTACCAGGGGCCTACAATGAGCAGTTCTTC. Protein product: CASSLPGAYNEQFF.

This clone was seen a few times. The sample contains more than one DNA sequence encoding this CDR3. This sequence joins TRBV2 and TRBJ1-6, with a weak D call TRBD1 (5 bases). V was clipped by 6 bases and J by 3 bases, with 6 bases between them. CDR3 length equals 13 residues. Germline lookup yields CDR1 SNHLY and CDR2 FYNNEI. CDR3 bases: TGTGCCAGCAGGGGGGGCTATAATTCACCCCTCCACTTT. It yields the protein CASRGGYNSPLHF.

The J gene is TRBJ2-7, the V gene TRBV23-1; 8 bases map to TRBD2. TRBV23-1 carries the ORF label, with uncertain function. The CDR3 runs to 14 residues. The V gene end was trimmed by 6 bases and the J gene end by 6 bases; junction bases not matched to a gene: 10. The CDR3 is CASRTLAGYSEQYF. The CDR3, as DNA: TGCGCCAGCAGGACCTTAGCGGGATACTCCGAGCAGTACTTC.

The chain links TRBV6-4 to TRBJ1-1, with 9 bases aligning to TRBD1. CDR3 size: 15 residues. The J segment lost 9 bases and the V segment lost 2 bases, leaving 10 bases of the junction unmatched. CDR1 and CDR2 (germline): MRHNA, SNTAGT. The DNA for the CDR3 is TGTGCCAGCAGTGACCGGACAGGGGTCGGAGGGAAAGCTTTCTTT. This translates into CASSDRTGVGGKAFF.

This clone was detected once. V and J are TRBV13 and TRBJ1-1; D may be TRBD1 (5 bases). In germline, CDR1 is PRHDT, CDR2 FYEKMQ (reference sequence). Trimming pared 4 bases from V and 0 bases from J, leaving 15 bases between. The CDR3 is 16 amino acids. The CDR3 DNA sequence: TGTGCCAGCAGCTCAGGGCAGGGTCGGATGAACACTGAAGCTTTCTTT. This gives the protein CASSSGQGRMNTEAFF.

In this sample, this clone turned up a few times. The chain carries TRBV7-2 and TRBJ2-5; D may be TRBD2 (6 bases). The CDR3 extends over 14 amino acids. Trimming stripped 5 bases from V and 5 bases from J, with 15 bases between. Looked up from germline, CDR1 is SGHTA and CDR2 is FQGNSA. CDR3 in DNA: TGTGCCAGCAGCCCACAAACTGGGGGGGAGACCCAGTACTTC. This codes for CASSPQTGGETQYF.

This chain connects TRBV19 to TRBJ2-1; TRBD1 agrees at 7 bases. The CDR3 totals 15 residues. CDR1 LNHDA and CDR2 SQIVND come from the germline V gene (reference sequence). V lost 6 bases, J lost 8 bases, and 13 bases stayed unmatched. The CDR3 reads CASRRDRHQGDEQFF. Written as DNA, the CDR3 is TGTGCCAGTAGGAGGGACAGACACCAGGGTGATGAGCAGTTCTTC.

The chain is built from TRBV10-2 and TRBJ1-5; D possibly corresponds to TRBD1 (5 bases). V was cut by 0 bases and J by 9 bases, with 12 bases left in between. CDR1 is WSHSY and CDR2 is SAAADI in the germline V gene. This CDR3 is 14 amino acids long. This chain's CDR3 is CASSESGGRRPQHF. The CDR3 coding sequence is TGCGCCAGCAGTGAGTCCGGGGGTCGGCGGCCCCAGCATTTT.

The V call is TRBV29-1, the J call TRBJ1-2; tentative D call: TRBD1 (5 bases). The length of the CDR3 is 14 residues. V was cut by 0 bases and J by 6 bases, with 14 bases left in between. CDR1 SQVTM and CDR2 ANQGSEA come from the germline V gene. The CDR3 sequence: CSVEDQKGEDGYTF. The DNA for the CDR3 is TGCAGCGTTGAAGATCAGAAAGGGGAGGATGGCTACACCTTC.

The chain's CDR3 is CASSPTGVIELYTF. The CDR3, as DNA: TGCGCCAGCAGCCCTACAGGTGTTATAGAGCTCTACACCTTC. V usage is TRBV5-1 and J usage is TRBJ1-2; D possibly corresponds to TRBD1 (5 bases). The CDR3 runs 14 residues. From germline, CDR1 is SGHRS and CDR2 YFSETQ. V lost 4 bases to trimming and J lost 10 bases, with 20 bases between them.

CDR3 amino acids: CASSMGPGSAYEQYF. In DNA, the CDR3 is TGTGCCAGTAGTATGGGTCCGGGGTCAGCCTACGAGCAGTACTTC. The chain is built from TRBV19 and TRBJ2-7, with D perhaps TRBD2 (5 bases). Trimming stripped 3 bases from V and 2 bases from J, with 14 bases between. Germline V gene sequence: CDR1 LNHDA, CDR2 SQIVND (reference sequence). This CDR3 spans 15 amino acids. The variable domain in full, completed from reference TRBV19 and TRBJ2-7, reads DGGITQSPKYLFRKEGQNVTLSCEQNLNHDAMYWYRQDPGQGLRLIYYSQIVNDFQKGDIAEGYSVSREKKESFPLTVTSAQKNPTAFYLCASSMGPGSAYEQYFGPGTRLTVT.

The chain carries TRBV5-1 and TRBJ1-4; D is unclear. Germline CDR1 SGHRS, CDR2 YFSETQ. V lost 0 bases and J 5 bases, leaving 5 bases between the germline ends. This CDR3 is built from 13 residues. The CDR3 protein is CASSLGANEKLFF. Written as DNA, the CDR3 is TGCGCCAGCAGCTTGGGAGCGAATGAAAAACTGTTTTTT.

This clone was observed a handful of times. V gene TRBV5-1 combines with J gene TRBJ2-2, with D hard to call. The V end was cut by 1 base, the J end by 1 base, with 5 bases between. This CDR3 is built from 14 residues. The germline CDR1 and CDR2 sequences are SGHRS and YFSETQ. The CDR3 sequence is CASSLWQNTGELFF. CDR3 DNA sequence: TGCGCCAGCAGCTTGTGGCAGAACACCGGGGAGCTGTTTTTT.

The V gene is TRBV2, the J gene TRBJ1-6, with 9 bases fitting TRBD1. This CDR3 has 17 amino acids. J gave up 6 bases and V 4 bases, and 10 bases lay outside the gene matches. Germline CDR1 is SNHLY and CDR2 is FYNNEI. CDR3: CASSVGGQGYSNSPLHF. The DNA of the CDR3 is TGTGCCAGCAGTGTCGGGGGACAGGGATATAGTAATTCACCCCTCCACTTT.

V usage is TRBV19 and J usage is TRBJ2-7; maybe TRBD1 (6 bases). V was shortened by 9 bases and J by 5 bases, with 17 bases between the two germline ends. The V gene's germline CDR1 is LNHDA and CDR2 SQIVND (reference sequence). The CDR3 spans 13 residues. CDR3 in DNA: TGTGCCAGCTCCCGACAGGTCCTAGACGAGCAGTACTTC. It specifies CASSRQVLDEQYF.

The J gene is TRBJ2-5, the V gene TRBV6-5; possible D gene TRBD1, 5 bases. The V end lost 0 bases, the J end lost 0 bases, and 8 bases lay between the germline ends. Per the germline V gene, CDR1 is MNHEY and CDR2 is SVGAGI. The CDR3 contains 15 residues. In nucleotides, the CDR3 is TGTGCCAGCAGTTACTCGAGACAGTACCAAGAGACCCAGTACTTC. Protein: CASSYSRQYQETQYF.

This rearrangement joins TRBV19 to TRBJ2-5; TRBD2 matches at 11 bases. CDR1 is LNHDA, CDR2 SQIVND, per germline (reference sequence). The junction had 4 bases not matched to a gene; V was cut back by 1 base and J by 3 bases. The CDR3 totals 16 residues. The CDR3 sequence is CASSIGLAGGEETQYF. The CDR3 bases are TGTGCCAGTAGTATAGGTCTAGCGGGGGGAGAAGAGACCCAGTACTTC.

This clone has only a few counts. The chain carries TRBV10-3 and TRBJ1-5; 10 nucleotides agree with TRBD1. With V trimmed by 6 bases and J by 5 bases, 7 bases remained unmatched. CDR1 is ENHRY, CDR2 SYGVKD, per germline. CDR3 length: 15 residues. The CDR3 sequence: CAIRGDRGGDQPQHF. CDR3 DNA sequence: TGTGCCATCAGGGGGGACAGGGGTGGAGATCAGCCCCAGCATTTT.

This sequence joins TRBV11-2 and TRBJ1-1; 7 bases map to TRBD1. J was trimmed by 2 bases and V by 7 bases; bases with no gene match: 10. Germline lookup yields CDR1 SGHAT and CDR2 FQNNGV. The CDR3 has 15 amino acids. The CDR3 bases are TGTGCCAGCACCTTGGGACAGACCCTAAACACTGAAGCTTTCTTT. It translates to CASTLGQTLNTEAFF. Full variable domain (missing parts from reference TRBV11-2 and TRBJ1-1): EAGVAQSPRYKIIEKRQSVAFWCNPISGHATLYWYQQILGQGPKLLIQFQNNGVVDDSQLPKDRFSAERLKGVDSTLKIQPAKLEDSAVYLCASTLGQTLNTEAFFGQGTRLTVV.